This entry lists 9 T cell receptor beta chains sequenced from one sample in a study of blood T cell repertoires in COVID-19. The method was immunoSEQ multiplex PCR; TCRdb's version includes in-frame clones alone and lacks a portion of them. The table lists 100,000 to 120,000 clones, around 85% of them singletons. Source material: peripheral blood. The receptors originated from a human donor in a cohort sampled during active COVID-19.

This chain joins TRBV5-1 and TRBJ1-3; 7 bases are a match to TRBD1. The V segment lost 2 bases and the J segment 8 bases; nucleotides outside the gene matches: 4. Germline V gene lookup returns CDR1 SGHRS and CDR2 YFSETQ. The CDR3 spans 13 residues. For the CDR3, the DNA is TGCGCCAGCAGCTTACAGGGGATGGACACCATATATTTT. Protein: CASSLQGMDTIYF.

This sequence joins TRBV3-1 (or the pseudogene TRBV3-2) and TRBJ1-4, with D perhaps matching TRBD1 (5 bases). Trimming removed 3 bases at V and 8 bases at J, with 10 bases between. The CDR3 is made up of 13 amino acids. CDR1 and CDR2 from the germline V gene are LGHDT and YNNKEL (reference sequence). CDR3 amino acids: CASSQRTLEKLFF. The CDR3 DNA reads TGTGCCAGCAGCCAGCGGACATTAGAAAAACTGTTTTTT.

The genes are TRBV7-9 and TRBJ2-1; no clear D gene. With 3 bases removed from V and 5 bases from J, the gap between germline ends came to 11 bases. The CDR3 is made up of 14 amino acids. The germline gives CDR1 SEHNR, CDR2 FQNEAQ (reference sequence). The CDR3 sequence is CASSFTESHNEQFF. Written as DNA, the CDR3 is TGTGCCAGCAGCTTTACTGAATCCCACAATGAGCAGTTCTTC. Complete variable domain (other parts from reference TRBV7-9 and TRBJ2-1): DTGVSQNPRHKITKRGQNVTFRCDPISEHNRLYWYRQTLGQGPEFLTYFQNEAQLEKSRLLSDRFSAERPKGSFSTLEIQRTEQGDSAMYLCASSFTESHNEQFFGPGTRLTVL.

The rearrangement uses TRBV19 and TRBJ2-7, with 10 nucleotides matching TRBD2. Germline V CDR1 and CDR2: LNHDA, SQIVND (reference sequence). The CDR3 is 15 residues long. V shed 6 bases, J shed 4 bases, and the junction held 9 bases outside the gene matches. The CDR3 here is CASRGLAGDLYEQYF. In nucleotides, the CDR3 is TGTGCCAGTAGGGGGCTAGCGGGGGATCTTTACGAGCAGTACTTC.

This clone is a singleton in its sample. The V and J genes are TRBV10-3 and TRBJ1-3; no firm D call. The CDR3 sequence is 14 residues long. Germline CDR1 is ENHRY and CDR2 is SYGVKD. The V end was cut by 7 bases, the J end by 0 bases, with 10 bases between. DNA for the CDR3: TGTGCCATCATGGCGGCCGGCTCTGGAAACACCATATATTTT. Translating gives CAIMAAGSGNTIYF.

This chain links TRBV5-1 with TRBJ2-7; 8 bases map to TRBD2. CDR1 is SGHRS and CDR2 is YFSETQ in the germline V gene. Germline trimming cut 0 bases from V and 0 bases from J; bases unmatched to any gene: 2. The CDR3 has 15 residues. In DNA form, the CDR3 reads TGCGCCAGCAGCTTGGTCGGGACTAGCTCCTACGAGCAGTACTTC. Its translation is CASSLVGTSSYEQYF.

The chain joins TRBV27 to TRBJ2-1; D remains ambiguous. CDR1 and CDR2 (germline): MNHEY, SMNVEV (reference sequence). The CDR3 runs 13 residues. Trimming took 2 bases from V and 6 from J, leaving 8 bases between them. Here the CDR3 DNA reads TGTGCCAGCAGTTTACGTTTTTTCAATGAGCAGTTCTTC. Translation: CASSLRFFNEQFF.

This chain uses TRBV6-1 with TRBJ1-5, with TRBD1 matching over 8 bases. The germline gives CDR1 MNHNS, CDR2 SASEGT. This CDR3 is built from 16 residues. V was pared by 6 bases and J by 0 bases, with 7 bases of the junction left unmatched. CDR3 in DNA: TGTGCCAGCAGAGAACAGGGGGTAGGTAGCAATCAGCCCCAGCATTTT. Its protein product is CASREQGVGSNQPQHF.

The chain joins TRBV23-1 to TRBJ1-5; 8 nucleotides line up with TRBD1. TRBV23-1 is noted as an ORF with a role that remains uncertain. This CDR3 has 16 residues. Trimming took 0 bases from V and 11 from J; bases not matched to a gene: 12. The CDR3 reads CASSQSRQGLGAAQHF. CDR3 nucleotide sequence: TGCGCCAGCAGTCAATCGCGACAGGGGTTGGGGGCAGCCCAGCATTTT.